What follows are 26 T cell receptor beta chains derived from one specimen sequenced in a study of cytomegalovirus exposure and HLA in healthy donors. The PCR had 60 Vbeta and 13 Jbeta primers. TCRdb's table, derived via immunoSEQ multiplex PCR, lists solely in-frame clones and lacks some. The sample includes 150,000 or so clones, around 86% seen only once; the top ten take roughly 4.3%. Source material: PBMCs. The receptors here all came from a man aged 45-65 years in good health and CMV-seropositive.

The chain carries TRBV29-1 and TRBJ2-7; maybe TRBD1 (5 bases). Germline V gene data show CDR1 as SQVTM and CDR2 as ANQGSEA. Trimming cost V 0 bases and J 7 bases, with 16 bases left between them. The CDR3 runs 14 residues. The CDR3 reads CSVEEGGEWTEQYF. The CDR3 DNA reads as TGCAGCGTTGAAGAAGGTGGTGAGTGGACAGAGCAGTACTTC.

V is TRBV28 and J is TRBJ2-7; tentative D call: TRBD2 (6 bases). V shed 7 bases and J shed 4 bases, with 17 bases lying between them. Germline CDR1 is MDHEN and CDR2 is SYDVKM. The CDR3 loop spans 14 amino acids. The DNA of the CDR3 is TGTGCCAGCACCCTGCGGGGTAGTCGGTACGAGCAGTACTTC. It codes for CASTLRGSRYEQYF.

With respect to this clone: Other DNA sequences of this sample code for an identical CDR3. V gene TRBV7-2 combines with J gene TRBJ1-1; a possible D gene is TRBD1 (5 bases). The CDR3 has 13 residues. The V end was cut by 6 bases, the J end by 1 base, with 9 bases between. Germline assignment: CDR1 SGHTA and CDR2 FQGNSA. The CDR3 DNA reads TGTGCCAGCAGTCTTCAGGGGAACACTGAAGCTTTCTTT. Its translation: CASSLQGNTEAFF. Full variable domain (rest looked up from reference TRBV7-2 and TRBJ1-1): GAGVSQSPSNKVTEKGKDVELRCDPISGHTALYWYRQSLGQGLEFLIYFQGNSAPDKSGLPSDRFSAERTGGSVSTLTIQRTQQEDSAVYLCASSLQGNTEAFFGQGTRLTVV.

V gene TRBV30 combines with J gene TRBJ2-7; D is undetermined. Germline V gene data show CDR1 as GTSNPN and CDR2 as SVGIG (reference sequence). The V and J ends lost 0 bases and 0 bases respectively, with 9 bases between them. This CDR3 contains 14 residues. CDR3 region: CAWSVPISSYEQYF. CDR3 nucleotides: TGTGCCTGGAGTGTACCGATCAGCTCCTACGAGCAGTACTTC. The variable domain in full, completed from reference TRBV30 and TRBJ2-7, reads SQTIHQWPATLVQPVGSPLSLECTVEGTSNPNLYWYRQAAGRGLQLLFYSVGIGQISSEVPQNLSASRPQDRQFILSSKKLLLSDSGFYLCAWSVPISSYEQYFGPGTRLTVT.

This rearrangement joins TRBV6-6 to TRBJ2-7; D ambiguous. The V and J ends lost 6 bases and 7 bases respectively, with 19 bases between them. This CDR3 has 14 amino acids. The germline CDR1 and CDR2 sequences are MNHNY and SVGAGI (reference sequence). This CDR3 is CASSYKRPTGEQYF. The CDR3 region has the DNA TGTGCCAGCAGCTACAAGAGGCCAACGGGTGAGCAGTACTTC.

The rearrangement links TRBV5-1 to TRBJ2-5; the match to TRBD2 covers 8 bases. CDR1 and CDR2 from the germline V gene are SGHRS and YFSETQ. The CDR3 runs 15 residues. The junction had 6 bases not matched to a gene; V was cut back by 4 bases and J by 1 base. In DNA form, the CDR3 reads TGCGCCAGCAGCCCCCCAGCGGGGGCCCAAGAGACCCAGTACTTC. This sequence encodes CASSPPAGAQETQYF.

The chain couples TRBV5-8 to TRBJ2-7; TRBD1 might be the D (5 bases). Between the trimmed V and J ends, which lost 0 bases and 3 bases, there was a span of 10 bases. Germline V gene sequence: CDR1 SGHTS, CDR2 YDEGEE. This CDR3 has 14 residues. The CDR3 DNA is TGTGCCAGCAGCTTGGCCCAGGGATACTACGAGCAGTACTTC. It codes for CASSLAQGYYEQYF.

The chain links TRBV7-6 to TRBJ2-1, with 9 bases aligning to TRBD2. CDR1 SGHVS and CDR2 FNYEAQ come from the germline V gene. This CDR3 contains 16 residues. J lost 5 bases, V lost 2 bases, and 7 bases had no gene match. The CDR3, as DNA: TGTGCCAGCAGCTTACTTCCGCGACTAGCGGACAATGAGCAGTTCTTC. It yields the protein CASSLLPRLADNEQFF. Full variable domain (missing parts from reference TRBV7-6 and TRBJ2-1): GAGVSQSPRYKVTKRGQDVALRCDPISGHVSLYWYRQALGQGPEFLTYFNYEAQQDKSGLPNDRFSAERPEGSISTLTIQRTEQRDSAMYRCASSLLPRLADNEQFFGPGTRLTVL.

J is TRBJ2-5 and V is TRBV11-2; 10 bases align to TRBD1. The assigned J gene may be wrong: the sequence end matches TRBJ2-7 better. The CDR3 loop spans 13 amino acids. From germline, CDR1 is SGHAT and CDR2 FQNNGV. The DNA for the CDR3 is TGTGCCAGCAGCCTCGACAGGGGGCACGAGCAGTACTTC. Amino acid sequence: CASSLDRGHEQYF.

This chain links TRBV27 with TRBJ1-6; D not certain. Trimming shortened V by 3 bases and J by 9 bases, and 21 bases separated the two germline ends. Germline V gene data show CDR1 as MNHEY and CDR2 as SMNVEV (reference sequence). There are 17 residues in the CDR3. CDR3 in DNA: TGTGCCAGCAGTTTCCTCCCCGAAGGCCCGACTAGTTCACCCCTCCACTTT. The encoded protein is CASSFLPEGPTSSPLHF.

The V and J genes are TRBV6-1 and TRBJ2-3, with TRBD2 as a possible D gene (6 bases). V gave up 6 bases and J gave up 0 bases, with 13 bases separating them. Germline CDR1 is MNHNS and CDR2 is SASEGT. This CDR3 has 15 amino acids. The CDR3 region has the DNA TGTGCCAGCAGCGAGCTAGCGAAAAGCACAGATACGCAGTATTTT. Amino acids: CASSELAKSTDTQYF.

This sequence joins TRBV28 and TRBJ2-5, with D possibly matching TRBD1 (5 bases). Trimming shortened V by 6 bases and J by 0 bases, and 17 bases separated the two germline ends. This CDR3 is built from 16 residues. Germline loops: CDR1 MDHEN, CDR2 SYDVKM. DNA for the CDR3: TGTGCCAGCAGCCCCCCCCTGCGGACAAACCAAGAGACCCAGTACTTC. Protein: CASSPPLRTNQETQYF.

V usage is TRBV4-3 and J usage is TRBJ1-5; D is ambiguous. Trimming took 0 bases from V and 1 from J, leaving 4 bases between them. The germline CDR1 and CDR2 sequences are LGHNA and YSLEER. The CDR3 extends over 14 amino acids. Here the CDR3 reads CASSQDSSNQPQHF. The CDR3, as DNA: TGCGCCAGCAGCCAAGATAGCAGCAATCAGCCCCAGCATTTT.

Remarks on this clone: This specimen includes other DNA sequences encoding the same CDR3. The chain links TRBV19 to TRBJ1-3; D not certain. The V gene lost 4 bases and the J gene lost 0 bases, with 7 bases spanning the gap. CDR1 is LNHDA and CDR2 is SQIVND in the germline V gene (reference sequence). This CDR3 has 14 residues. The CDR3 nucleotides are TGTGCCAGTAGTACAGGCAGCTCTGGAAACACCATATATTTT. Residues: CASSTGSSGNTIYF.

The V gene is TRBV4-2, the J gene TRBJ2-7, with TRBD2 matching 7 bases. The germline CDR1 and CDR2 sequences are LGHNA and YNFKEQ. The CDR3 is 15 amino acids. The V segment lost 4 bases and the J segment 5 bases; nucleotides outside the gene matches: 11. In DNA form, the CDR3 reads TGTGCCAGCAGCCGCTCGACTAGCAGGTTTAACGAGCAGTACTTC. Protein sequence: CASSRSTSRFNEQYF.

This chain joins TRBV6-1 and TRBJ1-4; a weak D match, TRBD1 (5 bases). CDR1 is MNHNS, CDR2 SASEGT, per germline. The CDR3 extends over 15 amino acids. Trimming left V 6 bases short and J 5 bases short, with 16 bases between. The CDR3 DNA is TGTGCCAGCAGCCCGTTTGTGTCAGGGAATGAAAAACTGTTTTTT. Translated, it gives CASSPFVSGNEKLFF.

The V call is TRBV9, the J call TRBJ1-1; D possibly corresponds to TRBD1 (5 bases). With 5 bases removed from V and 7 bases from J, the gap between germline ends came to 18 bases. Germline V lookup: CDR1 SGDLS, CDR2 YYNGEE. The CDR3 sequence is 14 residues long. The CDR3 loop is CASSWGQNSDEAFF. CDR3 in DNA: TGTGCCAGCAGTTGGGGCCAAAACTCTGATGAAGCTTTCTTT.

The V gene is TRBV9, the J gene TRBJ1-2; D is perhaps TRBD1 (5 bases). CDR3 length: 12 amino acids. Deletions cut 3 bases from V and 5 bases from J, with 8 bases between. From germline, CDR1 is SGDLS and CDR2 YYNGEE. DNA for the CDR3: TGTGCCAGCAGCGCGACAGCTTATGGCTACACCTTC. It encodes CASSATAYGYTF.

V gene TRBV5-1 combines with J gene TRBJ1-4; D unclear. In germline, CDR1 is SGHRS, CDR2 YFSETQ. Trimming pared 2 bases from V and 8 bases from J, leaving 10 bases between. The length of the CDR3 is 13 residues. CDR3 in amino acids: CASSLTGEEKLFF. DNA of the CDR3: TGCGCCAGCAGCTTAACCGGGGAGGAAAAACTGTTTTTT.

The rearrangement joins TRBV18 to TRBJ2-6, with 7 nucleotides matching TRBD2. Germline V gene sequence: CDR1 KGHSH, CDR2 LQKENI. V lost 3 bases to trimming and J lost 0 bases; unmatched junction nucleotides: 8. The CDR3 is made up of 18 amino acids. This CDR3 is CASSPLPLAASGANVLTF. Here the CDR3 DNA reads TGTGCCAGCTCACCCCTCCCCCTAGCGGCCTCTGGGGCCAACGTCCTGACTTTC.

V is TRBV2 and J is TRBJ2-7; no definite D call. CDR1 is SNHLY and CDR2 is FYNNEI in the germline V gene. The CDR3 is 13 amino acids. The V end was cut by 6 bases, the J end by 3 bases, with 12 bases between. The CDR3 protein is CASRDTVYYEQYF. In DNA, the CDR3 is TGTGCCAGCAGAGATACAGTGTACTACGAGCAGTACTTC. Combining the CDR3 with reference TRBV2 and TRBJ2-7 gives the whole variable domain EPEVTQTPSHQVTQMGQEVILRCVPISNHLYFYWYRQILGQKVEFLVSFYNNEISEKSEIFDDQFSVERPDGSNFTLKIRSTKLEDSAMYFCASRDTVYYEQYFGPGTRLTVT.

The V call is TRBV7-9, the J call TRBJ1-6; the match to TRBD1 covers 7 bases. The CDR3 runs 16 residues. V was pared by 4 bases and J by 7 bases, with 10 bases of the junction left unmatched. Germline CDR1 is SEHNR and CDR2 is FQNEAQ (reference sequence). The CDR3 coding sequence is TGTGCCAGCAGCTACGCCACGACAGGGACAAATTCACCCCTCCACTTT. Its protein product is CASSYATTGTNSPLHF.

This rearrangement joins TRBV9 to TRBJ1-1; a possible D gene is TRBD1 (5 bases). The CDR3 is 16 amino acids. Trimming removed 3 bases at V and 0 bases at J, with 15 bases between. Germline V CDR1 and CDR2: SGDLS, YYNGEE. As DNA, the CDR3 is TGTGCCAGCAGCGGGAGGGGCTCAACAATGAACACTGAAGCTTTCTTT. It encodes CASSGRGSTMNTEAFF.

The chain couples TRBV6-1 to TRBJ2-3; possibly TRBD1 for D (6 bases). The CDR3 length is 15 residues. V was pared by 8 bases and J by 0 bases, with 15 bases between. Germline CDR1 and CDR2: MNHNS and SASEGT. DNA for the CDR3: TGTGCCAGCGCCCATGGGGACACTAGCACAGATACGCAGTATTTT. Its protein product is CASAHGDTSTDTQYF.

The chain has TRBV5-6 and TRBJ2-5; TRBD1 aligns across 10 bases. V shed 4 bases and J 5 bases; nucleotides not matched to a gene: 2. This CDR3 is 13 amino acids long. Germline V CDR1 and CDR2: SGHDT, YYEEEE. The CDR3 DNA reads as TGTGCCAGCAGCATGGACAGGGGGGAGACCCAGTACTTC. Protein product: CASSMDRGETQYF.

This clone has more than one count but fewer than ten. The chain has TRBV7-2 and TRBJ2-5; D remains unclear. This CDR3 is built from 13 residues. With 3 bases removed from V and 4 bases from J, the gap between germline ends came to 9 bases. Germline V gene data show CDR1 as SGHTA and CDR2 as FQGNSA. The CDR3: CASSFGGRETQYF. CDR3 bases: TGTGCCAGCAGCTTTGGCGGTCGAGAGACCCAGTACTTC.